This T cell receptor beta chain was recovered during a study of blood T cell repertoires in COVID-19 (dated by TCRdb to 2018 to 2020). About the investigation overall: Samples from collaborators originated in the United States, Italy and Spain and spanned both the acute and convalescent phases of COVID-19. The material from the prospective study consisted of cDNA or gDNA derived from T cells, B-cell-depleted T cells, or PBMCs. Deeply sampled blood TCRbeta repertoires from subjects exposed to, actively infected with, or recovered from COVID-19 were included in the dataset. The repertoires were made available in a free public database intended to serve as a resource for research on the immune response to SARS-CoV-2. The samples were drawn from two sources: the first 160 participants of the ongoing ImmuneRACE study, and approximately 1,300 subjects contributed by 6 global collaborators. A de-identified subject ID, COVID-19 status, age in years and sex were almost always included in the sample metadata. Where available, HLA class I and class II types were taken from metadata supplied by the sample provider and were not determined by assay-based typing.

Study-wide findings and limitations: The amount of clinical and demographic metadata varied by source and participant and was provided uncurated.

Trimming removed 3 bases from V and 1 base from J; the gene matches leave 5 bases unexplained. From the germline V gene (reference sequence), CDR1 is MNHEY and CDR2 is SMNVEV. The CDR3 has 16 amino acids, counting the end cysteine and phenylalanine. Just the 48-base CDR3 DNA is kept, in frame starting at base 1. TCRbeta CDR3 regions were amplified from genomic DNA using the immunoSEQ Assay, a bias-controlled multiplex PCR. Under the source paper's analysis protocol: The number of nucleated cells in each sample was estimated from the amplification of reference gene primers within the assay. Sequence reads were collapsed and filtered to measure the absolute abundance of every unique TCRbeta CDR3 rearrangement. Productive Simpson clonality was computed per sample as the square root of Simpson's diversity index over productive rearrangements. TCRdb re-hosts the immuneACCESS table, in-frame sequences only. Its copies lack some clones; in the studies checked, an unresolved V gene accounts for under half of them, and the cause for the rest is not known. V, J and clone size are taken as reported in that table, and D and trimming were inferred from the DNA itself. The sample yields some 56,000 clones; more than 75% were counted once. The ten largest clonotypes hold roughly 25% of the sample.

Collaborating institutions collected whole blood in K2EDTA tubes following their own protocols. For TCRbeta analysis, collaborator samples were shipped as frozen whole blood, as isolated PBMCs, or as DNA extracted from either sample type. Notes on this clone: It has no known antigen specificity. No base quality information exists; no much larger clone differs at one position.

The sequence is built from TRBV27 and TRBJ2-2; TRBD1 fits 7 bases in the junction. The sample comprised peripheral blood. The origin of this receptor is a woman older than 75 with acute or convalescent COVID-19. CDR3 loop: CASSFWGQKNTGELFF. The DNA sequence reads TGTGCCAGCAGTTTTTGGGGACAGAAGAACACCGGGGAGCTGTTTTTT.